This T cell receptor beta chain was retrieved from a study of blood T cells in healthy people across ages (dated by TCRdb to the mid-2010s). Context from the whole study: In model experiments, template switching captured about one uniquely barcoded TCR beta cDNA molecule for every two T cells. Age-related changes in TCR beta repertoire diversity were measured in the study by deep sequencing normalized with unique cDNA molecular identifiers. The donors were divided into four age groups: young (average around 16 years), middle-aged (around 41), aged (roughly 60) and long-lived (more than 75). Donors of different ages were randomly distributed across sequencing lanes to avoid experimental bias. Two additional independent replicas of 1 million unique cDNA reads from the same blood draw were analyzed for two donors (one aged 18 to 29 and one aged 80 or older).

Study-wide conclusions, independent of this receptor: Because donor CMV infection status was unknown, age-related changes in expanded clonotypes were potentially confounded. Observed TCR beta diversity per million T cells fell roughly linearly with age, and a significant reduction was already apparent by age about 38. Since profiling was done on bulk unsorted PBMCs, naive and antigen-experienced compartments could not be conclusively compared. Observed TCR beta diversity correlated strongly with the percentage of naive T cells measured by flow cytometry. Estimates of total diversity based on one million sequenced T cells were regarded as lower bounds and as underestimates. The long-lived group showed more naive CD4+ T cells, fewer expanded clones and increased TCR diversity than the aged group, suggesting age selection.

Library prep was done by 5' RACE. Sequencing took place on an Illumina HiSeq 2500. A second PCR of roughly 6 to 11 cycles was run with a J-beta primer mix and a sample-barcoded 5' primer. A template-switch 5' adaptor carrying 12 random nucleotides introduced a unique molecular identifier onto each TCR beta cDNA molecule. At least 3 million CDR3-containing paired-end reads were obtained from each sample. First-strand cDNA was synthesized from all RNA with the Mint cDNA synthesis kit, primed by a TRBC-specific oligonucleotide. Following uracil-DNA glycosylase treatment, all cDNA underwent a first 18-cycle PCR with the universal primers M1SS and BC2_uni_R. The study's processing was this. For normalization, 1 million high-quality reads, each with a distinct molecular identifier, were randomly selected from each sample. Reads with shared molecular identifiers were discarded instead of being binned into consensus sequences. MiTCR, with a Q25 quality threshold and the strictest error-elimination algorithm, was used for CDR3 identification, clonotype clustering and error correction. A nonparametric unseen species model using Euler transformation provided a lower-bound estimate of total TCR beta diversity. The raw public reads went through TCRdb reprocessing: fastp at Q25, MiXCR clone calling, in-frame beta chains kept. All rows with the same CDR3 protein become a single entry with the most common DNA and genes. The V and J calls reflect TCRdb's pipeline rather than the authors' work. The sample contains hundreds of thousands of distinct CDR3 sequences, about 48% of them found a single time. 40% to 50% of the sample is held by the ten biggest clonotypes.

Systemically healthy Caucasian individuals from Russia, approximately 39 in total and aged roughly 6 to 100 years, were included as donors. Approximately 11 milliliters of peripheral blood were drawn from each donor into EDTA-treated Vacutainer tubes. Ficoll-Paque density-gradient centrifugation was used to isolate PBMCs, with at least 7 million per sample. Total RNA, at least 5.5 micrograms per sample, was extracted from PBMCs with Trizol reagent. For every donor, an aliquot of PBMCs went through flow cytometry to measure the percentages of naive CD45RAhigh/CD27high T cells. To note about this clonotype: Its specific antigen is unknown. Base qualities are not provided; no much larger clone lies one nucleotide away.

A distance of 7 bases separates the germline ends of V and J, which lose 1 base and 3 bases respectively. The CDR3 starts with the cysteine, ends with the phenylalanine, and has 14 residues. Only CDR3 DNA is held: 42 bases, read in frame from base 1. Per the germline V gene, MGHRA is the CDR1 and YSYEKL is the CDR2. The sequence derives from a man aged 80 or over in good health. The sequencing sample was made of blood. The rearranged segments are TRBV4-1 and TRBJ2-1; confidence is insufficient to name the D gene. Here the CDR3 is given as CASSQGEIYNEQFF. The DNA sequence reads TGCGCCAGCAGCCAAGGGGAAATCTACAATGAGCAGTTCTTC.